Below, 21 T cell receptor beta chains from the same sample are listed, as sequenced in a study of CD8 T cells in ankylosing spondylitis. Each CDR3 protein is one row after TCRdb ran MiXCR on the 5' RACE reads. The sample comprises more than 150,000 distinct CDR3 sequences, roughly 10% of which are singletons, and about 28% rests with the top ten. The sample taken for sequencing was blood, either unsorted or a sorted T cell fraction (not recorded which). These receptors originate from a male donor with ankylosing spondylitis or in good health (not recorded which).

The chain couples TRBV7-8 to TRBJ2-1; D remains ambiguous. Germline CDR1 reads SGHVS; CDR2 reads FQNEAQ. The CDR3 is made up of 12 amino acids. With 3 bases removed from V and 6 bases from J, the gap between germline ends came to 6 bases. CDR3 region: CASSLYVNEQFF. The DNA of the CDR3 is TGTGCCAGCAGCTTGTATGTCAATGAGCAGTTCTTC. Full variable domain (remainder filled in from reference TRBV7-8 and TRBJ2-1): GAGVSQSPRYKVAKRGQDVALRCDPISGHVSLFWYQQALGQGPEFLTYFQNEAQLDKSGLPSDRFFAERPEGSVSTLKIQRTQQEDSAVYLCASSLYVNEQFFGPGTRLTVL.

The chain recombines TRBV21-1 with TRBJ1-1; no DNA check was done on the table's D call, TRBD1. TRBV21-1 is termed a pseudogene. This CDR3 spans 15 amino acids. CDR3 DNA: TGTGCCAGCAGCAAAGGGGAAGGGGGCTGCACTGAAGCTTTCTTT. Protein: CASSKGEGGCTEAFF.

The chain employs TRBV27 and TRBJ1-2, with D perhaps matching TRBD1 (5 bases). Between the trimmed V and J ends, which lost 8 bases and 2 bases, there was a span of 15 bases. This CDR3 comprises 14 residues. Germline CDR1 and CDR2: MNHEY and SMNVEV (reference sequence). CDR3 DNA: TGTGCCAGCGCGAATACAGGAGTAAACTATGGCTACACCTTC. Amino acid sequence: CASANTGVNYGYTF.

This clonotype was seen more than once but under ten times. CDR3 DNA sequence: TGTGCCAGCATCCAGTCACGGTTCCAAGAGACCCAGTACTTC. Amino acids: CASIQSRFQETQYF. The chain is built from TRBV7-8 and TRBJ2-5, with unresolved D. The CDR3 spans 14 residues. CDR1 and CDR2 from the germline V gene are SGHVS and FQNEAQ. V dropped 7 bases and J dropped 1 base, with 13 bases sitting between them.

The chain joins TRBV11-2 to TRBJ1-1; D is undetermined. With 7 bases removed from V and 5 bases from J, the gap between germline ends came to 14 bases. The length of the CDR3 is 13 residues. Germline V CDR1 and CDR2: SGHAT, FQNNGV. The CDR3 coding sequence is TGTGCCAGCACCCAGGTCCGGAGGACTGAAGCTTTCTTT. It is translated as CASTQVRRTEAFF.

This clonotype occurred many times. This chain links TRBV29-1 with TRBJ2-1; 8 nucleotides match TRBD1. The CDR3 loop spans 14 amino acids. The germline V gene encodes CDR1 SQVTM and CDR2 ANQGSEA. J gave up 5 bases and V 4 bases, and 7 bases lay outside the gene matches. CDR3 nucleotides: TGCAGCGTTGCCAAAACAGGGGGGAACAATGAGCAGTTCTTC. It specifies CSVAKTGGNNEQFF.

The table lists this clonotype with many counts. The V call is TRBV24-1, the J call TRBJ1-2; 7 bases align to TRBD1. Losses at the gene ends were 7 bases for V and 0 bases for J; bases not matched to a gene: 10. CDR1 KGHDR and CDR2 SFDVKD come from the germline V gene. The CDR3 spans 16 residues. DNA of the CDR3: TGTGCCACCAGACAGGGGACCACCCCGACTAACTATGGCTACACCTTC. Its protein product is CATRQGTTPTNYGYTF.

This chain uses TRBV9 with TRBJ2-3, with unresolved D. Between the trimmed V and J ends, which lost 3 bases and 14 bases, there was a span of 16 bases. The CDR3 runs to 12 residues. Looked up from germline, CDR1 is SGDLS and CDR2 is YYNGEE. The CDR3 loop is CASSAYTDSPYF. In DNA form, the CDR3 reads TGTGCCAGCAGCGCCTACACAGATTCGCCGTATTTT.

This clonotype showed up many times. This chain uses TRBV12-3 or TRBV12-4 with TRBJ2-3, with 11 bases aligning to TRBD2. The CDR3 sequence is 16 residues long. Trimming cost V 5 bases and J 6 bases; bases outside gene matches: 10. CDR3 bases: TGTGCCAGCAGTCTCTTTAGCGGGAGGGCCGGGGATACGCAGTATTTT. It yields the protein CASSLFSGRAGDTQYF.

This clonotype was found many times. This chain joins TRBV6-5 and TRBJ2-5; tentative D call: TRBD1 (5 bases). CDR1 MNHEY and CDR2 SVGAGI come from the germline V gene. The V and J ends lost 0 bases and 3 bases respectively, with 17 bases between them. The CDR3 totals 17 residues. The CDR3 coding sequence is TGTGCCAGCAGTTACTCGAAAGGGAAAGGGGTTGAAGAGACCCAGTACTTC. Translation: CASSYSKGKGVEETQYF.

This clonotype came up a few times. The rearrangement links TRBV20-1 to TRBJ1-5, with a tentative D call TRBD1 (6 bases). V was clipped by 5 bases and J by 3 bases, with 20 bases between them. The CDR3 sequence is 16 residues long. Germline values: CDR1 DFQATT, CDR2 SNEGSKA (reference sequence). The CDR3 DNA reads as TGCAGTGCTGGACGGGGGGCCGCAGAGGACAATCAGCCCCAGCATTTT. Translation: CSAGRGAAEDNQPQHF.

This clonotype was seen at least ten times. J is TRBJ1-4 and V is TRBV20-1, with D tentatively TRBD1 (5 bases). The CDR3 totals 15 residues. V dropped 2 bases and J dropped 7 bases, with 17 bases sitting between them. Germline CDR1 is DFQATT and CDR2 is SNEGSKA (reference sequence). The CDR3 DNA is TGCAGTGCTAGATCCCACGGGGCCGCGATTGAAAAACTGTTTTTT. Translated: CSARSHGAAIEKLFF.

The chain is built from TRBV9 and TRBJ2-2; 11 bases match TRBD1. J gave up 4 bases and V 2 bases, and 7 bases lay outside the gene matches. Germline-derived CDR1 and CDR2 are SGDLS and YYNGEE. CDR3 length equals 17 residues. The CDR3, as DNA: TGTGCCAGCAGCGTCCGGGGACAGGGGGTTAGCACCGGGGAGCTGTTTTTT. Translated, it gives CASSVRGQGVSTGELFF.

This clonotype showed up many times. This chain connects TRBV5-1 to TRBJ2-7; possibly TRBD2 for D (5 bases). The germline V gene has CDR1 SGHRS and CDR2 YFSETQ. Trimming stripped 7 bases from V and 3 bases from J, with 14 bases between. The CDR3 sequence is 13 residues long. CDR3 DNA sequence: TGCGCCAGCTCCCGGGAAGGCTACTACGAGCAGTACTTC. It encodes CASSREGYYEQYF.

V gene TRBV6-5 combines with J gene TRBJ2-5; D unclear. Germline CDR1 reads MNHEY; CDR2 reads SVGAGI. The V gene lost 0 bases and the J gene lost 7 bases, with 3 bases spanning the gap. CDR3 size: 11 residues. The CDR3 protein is CASSYSGTQYF. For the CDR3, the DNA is TGTGCCAGCAGTTACTCAGGGACCCAGTACTTC.

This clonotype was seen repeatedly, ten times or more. CDR3 region: CSARDWMVVGNEQFF. The CDR3 DNA follows: TGCAGTGCTAGAGATTGGATGGTAGTAGGGAATGAGCAGTTCTTC. The rearrangement uses TRBV20-1 and TRBJ2-1; D unclear. Germline values: CDR1 DFQATT, CDR2 SNEGSKA (reference sequence). There are 15 residues in the CDR3. V dropped 0 bases and J dropped 7 bases, with 16 bases sitting between them.

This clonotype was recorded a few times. The CDR3 DNA is TGTGCCAGCACCCACACGACAACTAATGAAAAACTGTTTTTT. Translated, it gives CASTHTTTNEKLFF. The genes are TRBV5-6 and TRBJ1-4, with no clear D. The CDR3 length is 14 residues. The ends were cut back, 6 bases at V and 0 bases at J, with 9 bases in the middle. From germline, CDR1 is SGHDT and CDR2 YYEEEE. Full variable domain (rest looked up from reference TRBV5-6 and TRBJ1-4): DAGVTQSPTHLIKTRGQQVTLRCSPKSGHDTVSWYQQALGQGPQFIFQYYEEEERQRGNFPDRFSGHQFPNYSSELNVNALLLGDSALYLCASTHTTTNEKLFFGSGTQLSVL.

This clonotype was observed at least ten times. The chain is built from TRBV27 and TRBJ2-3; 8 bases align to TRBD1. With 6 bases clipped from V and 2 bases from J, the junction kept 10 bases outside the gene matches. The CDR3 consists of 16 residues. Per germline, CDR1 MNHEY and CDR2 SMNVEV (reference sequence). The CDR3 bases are TGTGCCAGCAGGATGACAGGGGTGACGGCCACAGATACGCAGTATTTT. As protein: CASRMTGVTATDTQYF.

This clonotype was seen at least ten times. The CDR3 sequence is CASSFGGNSNQPQHF. CDR3 coding DNA: TGTGCCAGCAGTTTCGGGGGGAATAGCAATCAGCCCCAGCATTTT. J is TRBJ1-5 and V is TRBV12-3 or TRBV12-4; tentatively, D is TRBD1 (5 bases). CDR3 size: 15 residues. V lost 3 bases and J lost 0, with 9 bases in between.

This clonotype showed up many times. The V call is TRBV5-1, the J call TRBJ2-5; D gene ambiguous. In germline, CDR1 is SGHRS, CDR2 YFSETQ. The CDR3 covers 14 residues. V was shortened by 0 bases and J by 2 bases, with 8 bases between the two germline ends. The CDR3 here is CASSLGLAQETQYF. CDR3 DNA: TGCGCCAGCAGCTTGGGGCTGGCTCAAGAGACCCAGTACTTC.

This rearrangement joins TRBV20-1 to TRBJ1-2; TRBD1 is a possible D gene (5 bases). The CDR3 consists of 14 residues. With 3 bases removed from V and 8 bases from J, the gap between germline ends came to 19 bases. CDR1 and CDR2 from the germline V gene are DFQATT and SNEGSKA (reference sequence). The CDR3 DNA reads TGCAGTGCTAGGTATCCAGGGCAACTTAGGGGCTACACCTTC. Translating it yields CSARYPGQLRGYTF.